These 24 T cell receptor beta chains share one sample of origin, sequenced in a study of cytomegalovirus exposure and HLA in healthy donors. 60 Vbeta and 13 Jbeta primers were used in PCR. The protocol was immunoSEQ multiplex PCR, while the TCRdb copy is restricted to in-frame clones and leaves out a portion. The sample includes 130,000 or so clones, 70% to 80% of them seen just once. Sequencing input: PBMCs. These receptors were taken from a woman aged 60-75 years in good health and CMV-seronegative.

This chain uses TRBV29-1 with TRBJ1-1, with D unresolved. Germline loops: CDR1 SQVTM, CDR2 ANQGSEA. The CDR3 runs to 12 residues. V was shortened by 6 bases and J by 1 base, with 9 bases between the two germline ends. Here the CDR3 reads CSVDLQNTEAFF. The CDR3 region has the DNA TGCAGCGTCGATTTACAGAACACTGAAGCTTTCTTT.

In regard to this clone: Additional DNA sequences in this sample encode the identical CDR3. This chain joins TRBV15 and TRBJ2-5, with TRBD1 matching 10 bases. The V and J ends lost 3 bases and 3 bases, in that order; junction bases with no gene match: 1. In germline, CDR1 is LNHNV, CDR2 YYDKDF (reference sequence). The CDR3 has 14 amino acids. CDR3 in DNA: TGTGCCACCAGCAGGGACAGGGGGGAAGAGACCCAGTACTTC. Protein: CATSRDRGEETQYF.

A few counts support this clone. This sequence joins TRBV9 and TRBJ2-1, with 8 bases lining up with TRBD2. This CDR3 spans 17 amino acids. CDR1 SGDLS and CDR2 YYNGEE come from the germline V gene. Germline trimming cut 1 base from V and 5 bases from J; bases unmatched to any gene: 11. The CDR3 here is CASSVPTSGTSDNEQFF. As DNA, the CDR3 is TGTGCCAGCAGCGTACCCACCTCCGGGACTAGTGACAATGAGCAGTTCTTC.

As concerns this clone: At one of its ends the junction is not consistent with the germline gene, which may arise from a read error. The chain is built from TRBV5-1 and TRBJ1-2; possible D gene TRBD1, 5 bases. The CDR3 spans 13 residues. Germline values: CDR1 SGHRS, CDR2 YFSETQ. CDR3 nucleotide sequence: TGCGCCAGCAGACCTACAGGTGACTTTGGCTACGCCTTC. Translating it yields CASRPTGDFGYAF.

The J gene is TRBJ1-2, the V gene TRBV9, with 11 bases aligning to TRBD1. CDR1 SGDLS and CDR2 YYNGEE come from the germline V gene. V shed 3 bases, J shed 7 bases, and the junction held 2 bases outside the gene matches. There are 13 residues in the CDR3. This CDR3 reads CASSGTGGFGYTF. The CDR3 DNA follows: TGTGCCAGCAGCGGGACAGGGGGCTTTGGCTACACCTTC.

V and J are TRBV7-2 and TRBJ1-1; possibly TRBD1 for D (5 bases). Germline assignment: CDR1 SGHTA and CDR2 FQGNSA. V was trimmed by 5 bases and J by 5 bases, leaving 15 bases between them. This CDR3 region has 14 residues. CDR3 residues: CASSLTPGVTEAFF. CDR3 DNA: TGTGCCAGCAGCCTCACCCCGGGGGTTACTGAAGCTTTCTTT.

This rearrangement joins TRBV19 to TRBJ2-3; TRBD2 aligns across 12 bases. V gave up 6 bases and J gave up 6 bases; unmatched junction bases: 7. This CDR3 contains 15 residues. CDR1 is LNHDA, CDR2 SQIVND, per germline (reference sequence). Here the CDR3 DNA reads TGTGCCAGTAGCCCGACTAGCGGGAGTTCCGATACGCAGTATTTT. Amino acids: CASSPTSGSSDTQYF.

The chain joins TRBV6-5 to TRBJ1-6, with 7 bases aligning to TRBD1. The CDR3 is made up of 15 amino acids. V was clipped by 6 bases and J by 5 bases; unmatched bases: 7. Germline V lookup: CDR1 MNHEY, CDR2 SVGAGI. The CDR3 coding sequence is TGTGCCAGCAGACCTAACAGGGGAAATAATTCACCCCTCCACTTT. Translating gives CASRPNRGNNSPLHF.

CDR3 sequence (DNA): TGCGCCAGCAGCTTGGTGGCCCCTGCATTCTACAATGAGCAGTTCTTC. It specifies CASSLVAPAFYNEQFF. The chain is built from TRBV5-1 and TRBJ2-1; no definite D call. The CDR3 is 16 residues long. The germline gives CDR1 SGHRS, CDR2 YFSETQ. V lost 0 bases and J lost 3, with 13 bases in between.

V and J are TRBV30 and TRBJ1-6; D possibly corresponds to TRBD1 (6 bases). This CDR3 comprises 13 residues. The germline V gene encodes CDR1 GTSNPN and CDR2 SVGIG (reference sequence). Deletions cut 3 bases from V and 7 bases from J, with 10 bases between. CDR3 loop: CAWRGQGNSPLHF. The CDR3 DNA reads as TGTGCCTGGAGGGGCCAGGGGAATTCACCCCTCCACTTT.

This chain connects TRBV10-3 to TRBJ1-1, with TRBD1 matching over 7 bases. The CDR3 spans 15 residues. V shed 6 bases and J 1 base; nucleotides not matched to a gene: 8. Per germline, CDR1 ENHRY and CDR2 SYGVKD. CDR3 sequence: CAISPRQGQNTEAFF. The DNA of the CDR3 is TGTGCCATCAGCCCTCGACAGGGCCAGAACACTGAAGCTTTCTTT.

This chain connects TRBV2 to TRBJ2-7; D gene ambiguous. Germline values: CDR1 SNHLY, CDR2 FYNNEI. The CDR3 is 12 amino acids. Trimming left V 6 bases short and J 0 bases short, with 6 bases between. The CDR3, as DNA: TGTGCCAGCAGCCTAAACTCCTACGAGCAGTACTTC. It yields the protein CASSLNSYEQYF. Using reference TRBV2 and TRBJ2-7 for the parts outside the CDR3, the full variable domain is EPEVTQTPSHQVTQMGQEVILRCVPISNHLYFYWYRQILGQKVEFLVSFYNNEISEKSEIFDDQFSVERPDGSNFTLKIRSTKLEDSAMYFCASSLNSYEQYFGPGTRLTVT.

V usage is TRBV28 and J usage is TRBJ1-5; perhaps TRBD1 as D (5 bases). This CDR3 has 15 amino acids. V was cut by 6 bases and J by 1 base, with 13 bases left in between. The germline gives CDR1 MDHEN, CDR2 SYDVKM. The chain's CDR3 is CASRNRLTSNQPQHF. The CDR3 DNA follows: TGTGCCAGCAGGAACAGGCTTACGAGCAATCAGCCCCAGCATTTT.

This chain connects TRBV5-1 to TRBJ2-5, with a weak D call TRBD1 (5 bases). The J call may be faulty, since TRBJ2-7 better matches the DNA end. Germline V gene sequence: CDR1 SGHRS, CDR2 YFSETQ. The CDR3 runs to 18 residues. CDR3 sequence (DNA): TGCGCCAGCAGCTTGGTCCAGGGTACTACCAGGAGCTCCTACGAGCAGTACTTC. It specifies CASSLVQGTTRSSYEQYF.

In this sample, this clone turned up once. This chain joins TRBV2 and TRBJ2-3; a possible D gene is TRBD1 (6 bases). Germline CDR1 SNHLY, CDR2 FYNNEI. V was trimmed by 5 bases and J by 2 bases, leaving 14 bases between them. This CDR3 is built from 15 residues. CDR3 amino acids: CASSLQGSDTDTQYF. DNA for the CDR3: TGTGCCAGCAGTTTACAGGGATCGGACACAGATACGCAGTATTTT.

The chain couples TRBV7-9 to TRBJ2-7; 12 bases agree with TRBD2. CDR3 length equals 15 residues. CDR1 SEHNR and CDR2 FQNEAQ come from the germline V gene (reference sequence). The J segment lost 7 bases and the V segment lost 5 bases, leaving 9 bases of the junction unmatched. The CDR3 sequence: CASSPRLAGEEEQYF. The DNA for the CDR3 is TGTGCCAGCAGCCCTCGACTAGCGGGAGAAGAAGAGCAGTACTTC.

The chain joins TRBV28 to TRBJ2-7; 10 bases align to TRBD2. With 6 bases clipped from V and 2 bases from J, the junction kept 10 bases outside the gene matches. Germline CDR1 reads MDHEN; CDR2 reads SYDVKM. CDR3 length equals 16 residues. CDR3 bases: TGTGCCAGCAGCGTCGCTCATAGCGGGGGGACCTACGAGCAGTACTTC. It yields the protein CASSVAHSGGTYEQYF.

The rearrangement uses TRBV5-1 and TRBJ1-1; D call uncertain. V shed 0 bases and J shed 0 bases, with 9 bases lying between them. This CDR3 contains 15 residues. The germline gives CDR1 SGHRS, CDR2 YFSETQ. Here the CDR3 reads CASSLGGSLNTEAFF. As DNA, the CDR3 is TGCGCCAGCAGCTTGGGCGGCTCACTGAACACTGAAGCTTTCTTT.

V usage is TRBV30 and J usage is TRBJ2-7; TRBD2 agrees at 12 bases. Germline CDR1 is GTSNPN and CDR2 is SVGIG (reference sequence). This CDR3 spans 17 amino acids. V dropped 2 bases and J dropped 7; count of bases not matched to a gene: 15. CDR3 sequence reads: CAWSFRLAGVITGEQYF. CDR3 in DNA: TGTGCCTGGAGTTTTCGACTAGCGGGAGTTATTACGGGGGAGCAGTACTTC.

The CDR3 protein is CAWATTLRYGYTF. The CDR3 DNA is TGTGCCTGGGCGACAACGCTCAGGTATGGCTACACCTTC. The chain joins TRBV30 to TRBJ1-2, with no clear D. Germline values: CDR1 GTSNPN, CDR2 SVGIG (reference sequence). V gave up 5 bases and J gave up 5 bases, with 15 bases separating them. The CDR3 spans 13 residues.

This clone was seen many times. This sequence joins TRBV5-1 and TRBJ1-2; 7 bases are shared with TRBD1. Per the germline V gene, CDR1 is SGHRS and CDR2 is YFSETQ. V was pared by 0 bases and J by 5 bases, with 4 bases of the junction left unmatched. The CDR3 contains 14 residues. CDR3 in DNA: TGCGCCAGCAGCTTGGAACGGACAGGATATGGCTACACCTTC. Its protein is CASSLERTGYGYTF.

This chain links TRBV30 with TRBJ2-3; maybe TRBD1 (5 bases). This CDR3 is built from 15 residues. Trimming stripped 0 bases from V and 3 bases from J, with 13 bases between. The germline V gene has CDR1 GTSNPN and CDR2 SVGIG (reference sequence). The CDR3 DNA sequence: TGTGCCTGGAGTGTAGGGGCTCATCGGACAGATACGCAGTATTTT. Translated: CAWSVGAHRTDTQYF.

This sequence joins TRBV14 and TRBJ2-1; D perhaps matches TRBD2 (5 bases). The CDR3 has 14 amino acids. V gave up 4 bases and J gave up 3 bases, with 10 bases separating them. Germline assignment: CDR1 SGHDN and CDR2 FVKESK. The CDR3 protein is CASSPHGVYNEQFF. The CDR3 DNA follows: TGTGCCAGCAGCCCCCACGGGGTCTACAATGAGCAGTTCTTC.

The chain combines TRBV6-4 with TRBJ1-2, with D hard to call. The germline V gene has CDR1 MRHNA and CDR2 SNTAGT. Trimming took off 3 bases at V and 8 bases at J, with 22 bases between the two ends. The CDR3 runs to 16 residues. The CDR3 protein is CASSESASDTTYGYTF. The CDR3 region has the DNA TGTGCCAGCAGTGAAAGTGCCTCCGACACCACCTACGGCTACACCTTC.